This TCR beta chain was sequenced in a study of CD8+ T cells in alopecia areata. This clone has more than one count but fewer than ten. What it binds is unknown. Mouse gene names apply. From the germline J gene comes the end of the CDR3, since the read stops 4 residues before it. The authors sorted pooled cutaneous lymph node cells using CD4, CD8alpha, NKG2D, NKG2ACE and other markers. Isolated RNA was reverse transcribed into cDNA used as the sequencing template. TCRdb's copy holds only in-frame clones and misses some; the assay was immunoSEQ multiplex PCR. The repertoire consists of about 300,000 clones, none detected only once. Points from the study as a whole: Scalp repertoires also include resident alphabeta T cells from normal skin. Mice showed TCR sharing more clearly than patients did, possibly owing to HLA.

Germline V gene data show CDR1 as NNHNN and CDR2 as SYGAGS (reference sequence). The CDR3 loop spans 14 amino acids. The TCR comes from a C3H/HeJ mouse with alopecia areata. As its MHC haplotype, the strain has H2-k. The sequencing input was CD4+ T cells sorted from a lymph node. The V and J genes are TRBV13-2 and TRBJ2-7; 11 bases are a match to TRBD2. The covered CDR3 bases are TGTGCCAGCGGTGATGACTGGGGGGGCGAT. Amino acid sequence: CASGDDWGGD. The entire CDR3 sequence reads CASGDDWGGDEQYF.